This T cell receptor (beta chain) was found in a study of blood T cell repertoires in COVID-19 (dated by TCRdb to 2020 to 2022). Broadly, across the study: The collaborator samples originated in the United States, Italy and Spain and spanned the acute and convalescent phases of COVID-19. The material from the prospective study consisted of cDNA or gDNA derived from T cells, B-cell-depleted T cells, or PBMCs. Subjects who had been exposed to COVID-19, were actively infected with it, or had recovered from it provided the deeply sampled blood TCRbeta repertoires that made up the dataset. The repertoires were released in a freely available public database intended as a resource for research on the immune response to SARS-CoV-2. The samples were drawn from the first 160 participants of the ongoing ImmuneRACE study and from 1,254 subjects provided by 6 global collaborators. The sample metadata nearly always contained a de-identified subject ID, COVID-19 status, age in years and sex. Where HLA class I and class II types were available, the types were taken from metadata supplied by the sample provider, not from assay-based typing. The study at large found these results: How much clinical and demographic metadata was included differed by source and by participant, and the metadata was provided uncurated.

TCRbeta CDR3 regions were amplified from genomic DNA by means of the immunoSEQ Assay, a bias-controlled multiplex PCR. From the authors' description of their analysis: The number of nucleated cells in each sample was estimated from the amplification of reference gene primers within the assay. To quantify the absolute abundance of each unique TCRbeta CDR3 rearrangement, sequence reads were collapsed and filtered. For each sample, productive Simpson clonality was calculated as the square root of Simpson's diversity index over productive rearrangements. TCRdb took this table from immuneACCESS and kept in-frame rearrangements with V and J called. Such tables lack part of the clones; where checked against another copy, unresolved V genes explain under half of the gap, and the rest is unexplained. That table is the source of V, J and clone size, and D and trimming were worked out from the DNA. In all, the sample holds about 320,000 clones, and more than 80% of those were seen once. The ten largest clonotypes hold under 8% of the sample.

Reading the germline V gene (reference sequence) gives CDR1 SEHNR and CDR2 FQNEAQ. V and J lose 0 bases and 10 bases, and a span of 10 bases separates them. From its cysteine to its phenylalanine, the CDR3 spans 13 amino acids. The entry retains the CDR3 DNA only, 39 bases that are in frame from base 1. With respect to this clone: Its antigen has not been determined. Base quality data are lacking; no much larger clone is found one base away.

A second Seattle source provided samples from volunteer blood donors who had recovered from COVID-19. Each collaborating institution followed its own protocols to collect whole blood in K2EDTA tubes. Collaborator samples were shipped for TCRbeta analysis as frozen whole blood, isolated PBMCs, or DNA extracted from either sample type. The sequence is built from TRBV7-9 and TRBJ1-3, with no D gene named confidently. The sequenced material came from peripheral blood. This clonotype was obtained from a man aged 18 to 35 who had recovered from COVID-19. CDR3 region: CASSLAPLETIYF. In nucleotide form, the sequence is TGTGCCAGCAGCTTAGCCCCTTTGGAGACCATATATTTT.